The 6 T cell receptor beta chains below come from one sample, sequenced in a study of cytomegalovirus exposure and HLA in healthy donors. PCR amplification relied on 60 Vbeta primers (plus 13 Jbeta primers). Assay: immunoSEQ multiplex PCR; the TCRdb copy retains only in-frame clones and omits some. The sample includes 150,000 or so clones. The sample comprised PBMCs. Receptors were obtained from a man aged 25-45 years in good health and CMV-seronegative.

This chain connects TRBV7-6 to TRBJ2-7; 13 nucleotides agree with TRBD2. The junction had 6 bases not matched to a gene; V was cut back by 5 bases and J by 5 bases. The CDR3 sequence is 15 residues long. CDR1 is SGHVS, CDR2 FNYEAQ, per germline. CDR3 residues: CASSPTSGRIDEQYF. The CDR3 nucleotides are TGTGCCAGCAGCCCGACTAGCGGGAGGATCGACGAGCAGTACTTC. The variable domain in full, with the rest retrieved from reference TRBV7-6 and TRBJ2-7, is GAGVSQSPRYKVTKRGQDVALRCDPISGHVSLYWYRQALGQGPEFLTYFNYEAQQDKSGLPNDRFSAERPEGSISTLTIQRTEQRDSAMYRCASSPTSGRIDEQYFGPGTRLTVT.

The genes are TRBV6-1 and TRBJ2-7, with D tentatively TRBD1 (6 bases). The CDR3 covers 14 residues. Germline CDR1 is MNHNS and CDR2 is SASEGT. V lost 7 bases, J lost 0 bases, and 13 bases lay in between. Written as DNA, the CDR3 is TGTGCCAGCACCAGGGACACCATCTCCTACGAGCAGTACTTC. Translating gives CASTRDTISYEQYF.

The genes are TRBV4-1 and TRBJ2-5, with 8 bases lining up with TRBD1. The CDR3 covers 18 residues. V gave up 3 bases and J gave up 0 bases; unmatched junction bases: 12. Per germline, CDR1 MGHRA and CDR2 YSYEKL. CDR3 protein: CASSHEGNGQGHQETQYF. The CDR3 DNA reads TGCGCCAGCAGCCACGAGGGAAACGGACAGGGTCACCAAGAGACCCAGTACTTC.

This sequence joins TRBV30 and TRBJ2-7; 7 nucleotides agree with TRBD2. The trim removed 0 bases at V and 6 bases at J, leaving 8 bases unmatched. Germline CDR1 GTSNPN, CDR2 SVGIG (reference sequence). The CDR3 spans 14 residues. CDR3 amino acids: CAWSVLGRAGEQYF. For the CDR3, the DNA is TGTGCCTGGAGTGTCCTGGGGAGGGCAGGCGAGCAGTACTTC.

To note about this clone: The junction does not match germline at one end; this may be a read error. This chain links TRBV5-4 with TRBJ2-3, with TRBD2 identical over 8 bases. The germline V gene has CDR1 SGHNT and CDR2 YYREEE (reference sequence). This CDR3 comprises 16 residues. The CDR3 DNA reads as TGTGTCAGCAGCTTGAAACTAGCGGCTAGCACAGATACGCAGTATTTT. The encoded protein is CVSSLKLAASTDTQYF. Full variable domain (rest looked up from reference TRBV5-4 and TRBJ2-3): ETGVTQSPTHLIKTRGQQVTLRCSSQSGHNTVSWYQQALGQGPQFIFQYYREEENGRGNFPPRFSGLQFPNYSSELNVNALELDDSALYLCVSSLKLAASTDTQYFGPGTRLTVL.

J is TRBJ2-7 and V is TRBV5-1; D unclear. The CDR3 totals 11 residues. CDR1 and CDR2 from the germline V gene are SGHRS and YFSETQ. Trimming removed 5 bases from V and 1 base from J, with 4 bases in between. The CDR3 nucleotides are TGCGCCAGCAGGAGTTCCTACGAGCAGTACTTC. Its protein product is CASRSSYEQYF.